This paragraph reports one TCR beta chain. The antigen is not known. The sample is drawn from a study of glioma-infiltrating T cells. General observations from the study: Gliomas, especially low-grade, showed above-expected tissue-blood divergence; non-neoplastic patients showed below. Only very few CDR3 sequences appeared in both tissue and blood.

The CDR3 sequence is 15 residues long. From germline, CDR1 is SGHRS and CDR2 YFSETQ. V lost 3 bases, J lost 4 bases, and 5 bases stayed unmatched. The iRepertoire nested amplicon-rescue multiplex PCR amplified TCR alpha and beta CDR3s from RNA. MiXCR was run by TCRdb on the multiplex PCR reads, yielding one entry per CDR3 protein. Counted here are around 99,000 distinct CDR3 sequences, 20% to 30% occurring once; the ten biggest clones make up about a third. The sequencing sample was made of glioma tissue, nonneoplastic brain tissue, or PBMCs (not recorded which). The receptor was derived from a human donor with low-grade glioma or glioblastoma, undergoing nonglioma brain surgery, or in good health (not recorded which). The V call is TRBV5-1, the J call TRBJ2-3; 10 nucleotides agree with TRBD2. CDR3 loop: CASSSLAGLPDTQYF. CDR3 DNA sequence: TGCGCCAGCAGCTCACTAGCGGGATTGCCAGATACGCAGTATTTT. Using reference TRBV5-1 and TRBJ2-3 for the parts outside the CDR3, the full variable domain is KAGVTQTPRYLIKTRGQQVTLSCSPISGHRSVSWYQQTPGQGLQFLFEYFSETQRNKGNFPGRFSGRQFSNSRSEMNVSTLELGDSALYLCASSSLAGLPDTQYFGPGTRLTVL.